This is a list of T cell receptor beta chains from one sample in a study of blood T cell repertoires in COVID-19. Generated by immunoSEQ multiplex PCR, the TCRdb table keeps only in-frame clones and is missing some. The repertoire holds 400,000 to 550,000 clones, with around 90% as singletons. Sequencing was performed on PBMCs or T cells enriched from blood (not recorded which). The receptors come from a woman aged 18-29 years with acute COVID-19. The conserved cysteine and the conserved F or W are not part of the CDR3 here. A D gene is named only where the DNA matches it firmly.

d_call v_call cdr3_aa
TRBD2 TRBV5-4 ASSLASLRGRTGELF
NA TRBV29-1 SVGGSNEKLF
NA TRBV29-1 SVLVSTGIEKLF
TRBD1 TRBV4-1 ASSHHWTGNIGGYGYT
NA TRBV5-4 ASSLDPRAGANVLT
TRBD1 TRBV7-9 ASSLGQGSYGYT
NA TRBV5-1 ASSLWADLNNEQF
TRBD1 TRBV15 ATSGDRGVTGELF
TRBD1 TRBV7-6 ASSFRQGPIYEQY
TRBD1 TRBV19 ASSASGTGSRDT
NA TRBV5-1 ASSLEPGWGDTEAF
TRBD1 TRBV6-1 ASSERDSLSGNTIY
TRBD1 TRBV29-1 SVEDWTGSNEKLF
NA TRBV19 ASRIGAGELF
NA TRBV14 ASSPGTPVEAF
TRBD2 TRBV4-1 ASSHGTSSPDTQY
TRBD2 TRBV10-2 ASSESPSGTSYNEQF
TRBD1 TRBV5-4 ASSTGVLGYT
NA TRBV30 ARNYQTEGPTPEGKTQY
TRBD2 TRBV30 AWRVAGANYEQY
TRBD1 TRBV5-6 ASSFGTGGASGYT
TRBD2 TRBV20-1 SASPAAGDIYEQY
NA TRBV6-1 ASSERPAGSTDTQY
TRBD1 TRBV28 ASSPYKGASEAF
NA TRBV5-1 ASSLDGDRNEKLF
TRBD1 TRBV2 ASSDFGTGINTQY
NA TRBV7-9 ASRLDGSNQPQH
NA TRBV2 ASSETPYRTYEQY
NA TRBV6-1 ASSESGGTNQPQH
TRBD1 TRBV25-1 ASSDNRGYEQY
TRBD1 TRBV28 ASIPTGYGNTIY
NA TRBV19 ASSMHGAYGYT
NA TRBV5-1 ASSLEGVTASNEKLF
TRBD1 TRBV5-1 ASSPDRVDTIY
NA TRBV7-8 ASSARQRMNTEAF
NA TRBV5-1 ASSLHHQGRNDGYT
NA TRBV11-2 ASSLGDWKYNEQF
TRBD2 TRBV5-3 ARSFGQREGRDTGELF
NA TRBV28 ASRSTANYGYT
TRBD1 TRBV27 ASSFRDRGVNEQF